The text below deals with one TCR beta chain. Its target is not known. With 7 bases removed from V and 1 base from J, the gap between germline ends came to 10 bases. The CDR3 runs to 12 residues. Germline CDR1 and CDR2: SQVTM and ANQGSEA. TCRdb re-derived calls from the reads in MiXCR, one entry per CDR3 protein. The table lists roughly 340,000 distinct CDR3 sequences, just under 30% of them singletons. These data originate in a study of T cell repertoires in cytomegalovirus infection. On the study more broadly: The study used recently identified HLA-C-restricted and well-studied HLA-B-restricted CMV epitopes. CMV infection plus the matching HLA type was flagged by public TCR beta signatures.

Notes on the study in general: Summed frequency of public TCR beta families distinguished CMV carriers with the relevant HLA. In two of eight donors, the top clonotype was HLA-C-restricted CMV-specific.

The V and J genes are TRBV29-1 and TRBJ1-1; D not resolved. The sequence came from a human donor in good health (CMV status not recorded). Some clones in this sample may be carry-over from other donors' samples. Sequencing used cultured PBMCs, obtained from culture after CMV antigen stimulation. This CDR3 reads CSAGRENTEAFF. CDR3 DNA: TGCAGCGCCGGACGGGAGAACACTGAAGCTTTCTTT. The whole variable domain, filled in from reference TRBV29-1 and TRBJ1-1, reads SAVISQKPSRDICQRGTSLTIQCQVDSQVTMMFWYRQQPGQSLTLIATANQGSEATYESGFVIDKFPISRPNLTFSTLTVSNMSPEDSSIYLCSAGRENTEAFFGQGTRLTVV.